This TCR beta chain is drawn from a study of cytomegalovirus exposure and HLA in healthy donors. The overall study: Out of 170 million or so T cells, an earlier analysis found about 120 million unique TCR beta sequences in total. Study-level points and caveats: Among TCR sequences, most were rare, though some public TCRs appeared in many donors. One variant, a missense change in DCLRE1C, was linked in a later analysis to TCR beta V- and J-gene trimming. The sole available immune exposure information was CMV serostatus.

Germline V CDR1 and CDR2: SEHNR, FQNEAQ (reference sequence). The V end lost 5 bases, the J end lost 3 bases, and 19 bases lay between the germline ends. CDR3 length: 16 amino acids. Concerning this clone itself: Its antigen is as yet unknown.

The PCR had 60 Vbeta and 13 Jbeta primers. The table came from immunoSEQ multiplex PCR; TCRdb's copy has only in-frame clones and leaves some out. The sample has roughly 150,000 clones, more than 65% seen once. The chain employs TRBV7-9 and TRBJ1-1, with a tentative D call TRBD1 (5 bases). The sample taken for sequencing was PBMCs. This clonotype was obtained from a man in his thirties or forties in good health and CMV-seropositive. The CDR3 nucleotides read TGTGCCAGCAGCCCCATCCCTCTTGCGGGGGACACTGAAGCTTTCTTT. Its translation is CASSPIPLAGDTEAFF.